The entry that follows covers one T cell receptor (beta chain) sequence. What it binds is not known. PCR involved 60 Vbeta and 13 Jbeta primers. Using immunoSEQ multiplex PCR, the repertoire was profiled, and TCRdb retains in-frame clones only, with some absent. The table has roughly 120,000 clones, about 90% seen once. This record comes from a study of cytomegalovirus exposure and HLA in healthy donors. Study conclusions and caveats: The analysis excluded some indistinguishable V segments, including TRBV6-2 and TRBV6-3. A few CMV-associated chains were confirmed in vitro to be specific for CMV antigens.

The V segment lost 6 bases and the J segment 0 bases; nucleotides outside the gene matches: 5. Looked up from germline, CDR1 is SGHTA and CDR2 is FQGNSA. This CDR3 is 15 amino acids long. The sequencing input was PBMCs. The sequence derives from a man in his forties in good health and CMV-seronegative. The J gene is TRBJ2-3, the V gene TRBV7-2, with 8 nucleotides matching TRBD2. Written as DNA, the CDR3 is TGTGCCAGCAGGTCGGGGGGGATTAGCACAGATACGCAGTATTTT. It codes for CASRSGGISTDTQYF.